These T cell receptor beta chains were read from a single sample in a study of blood T cell repertoires in COVID-19. Clones were sequenced by immunoSEQ multiplex PCR, and TCRdb holds only the in-frame ones, with some missing. The table records about 50,000 clones, less than 80% of them present only once. Sequencing used peripheral blood. Receptors were obtained from a man aged 65 to 85 with acute or convalescent COVID-19. CDR3s include the opening cysteine and the closing phenylalanine or tryptophan. A D gene is named only where the DNA matches it firmly. The listing skips clone size in some rows; elsewhere it reads once, few, many or a size class.

J	size	D	V	CDR3	DNA
TRBJ2-5	-	TRBD2	TRBV30	CAWSSSGEETQYF	TGTGCCTGGAGTTCAAGCGGGGAAGAGACCCAGTACTTC
TRBJ1-1	-	-	TRBV27	CASSLYSLRGTEAFF	TGTGCCAGCAGTTTATACTCCCTCAGGGGAACTGAAGCTTTCTTT
TRBJ2-2	-	TRBD2	TRBV20-1	CSASRSGRNTGELFF	TGCAGTGCTAGTCGCAGCGGGAGGAACACCGGGGAGCTGTTTTTT
TRBJ2-7	-	-	TRBV28	CASSPPTGLPYEQYF	TGTGCCAGCAGTCCACCGACAGGATTACCCTACGAGCAGTACTTC
TRBJ2-3	-	TRBD1	TRBV2	CASSKQTGGGTDTQYF	TGTGCCAGCAGTAAACAGACAGGGGGCGGCACAGATACGCAGTATTTT
TRBJ2-7	-	-	TRBV6-1	CASSVPGGTYEQYF	TGTGCCAGCAGTGTACCAGGAGGAACCTACGAGCAGTACTTC
TRBJ1-1	-	TRBD1	TRBV30	CAWSGVGGYTEAFF	TGTGCCTGGTCGGGGGTAGGGGGCTACACTGAAGCTTTCTTT
TRBJ2-7	-	TRBD2	TRBV4-1	CASSQERAGIYEQYF	TGCGCCAGCAGCCAAGAAAGAGCGGGGATTTACGAGCAGTACTTC
TRBJ1-3	few	TRBD1	TRBV6-5	CASSYSGQGAGNTIYF	TGTGCCAGCAGTTACTCCGGACAGGGGGCTGGAAACACCATATATTTT
TRBJ2-3	-	-	TRBV6-5	CASSTRTAADTQYF	TGTGCCAGCAGTACGAGAACAGCGGCAGATACGCAGTATTTT
TRBJ1-1	-	TRBD1	TRBV6-4	CASSVDRGVTEAFF	TGTGCCAGCAGTGTGGACAGGGGGGTCACTGAAGCTTTCTTT
TRBJ1-2	-	TRBD1	TRBV30	CAWWDRGDYGYTF	TGTGCCTGGTGGGACAGGGGGGACTATGGCTACACCTTC
TRBJ1-2	few	TRBD1	TRBV7-2	CASSLATGINYGYTF	TGTGCCAGCAGCTTAGCGACAGGGATTAACTATGGCTACACCTTC
TRBJ2-1	-	-	TRBV19	CASKPDISDEQFF	TGTGCCAGTAAGCCGGACATTTCCGATGAGCAGTTCTTC
TRBJ1-5	-	TRBD1	TRBV29-1	CSVGTGLNQPQHF	TGCAGCGTAGGGACAGGGCTAAATCAGCCCCAGCATTTT
TRBJ2-2	-	TRBD2	TRBV9	CASSVGLTGELFF	TGTGCCAGCAGCGTGGGACTAACCGGGGAGCTGTTTTTT
TRBJ1-5	-	-	TRBV7-2	CASSSFASGNQPQHF	TGTGCCAGCAGCTCTTTTGCCAGTGGCAATCAGCCCCAGCATTTT
TRBJ2-1	-	TRBD2	TRBV5-1	CASSLVLAGNNEQFF	TGCGCCAGCAGCTTGGTATTAGCGGGAAATAATGAGCAGTTCTTC
TRBJ1-1	-	TRBD1	TRBV6-5	CASSRDRTNTEAFF	TGTGCCAGCAGCCGGGACAGGACCAACACTGAAGCTTTCTTT
TRBJ1-5	few	TRBD1	TRBV27	CASSTGTGRRDQPQHF	TGTGCCAGCAGCACCGGGACAGGGCGGCGTGATCAGCCCCAGCATTTT
TRBJ1-1	medium-sized	-	TRBV12-3/TRBV12-4	CASSLRREAFF	TGTGCCAGCAGTTTGAGGCGTGAAGCTTTCTTT
TRBJ2-3	once	-	TRBV10-3	CASHDGTDTQYF	TGTGCCAGCCATGACGGGACAGATACGCAGTATTTT
TRBJ1-6	-	-	TRBV11-2	CASCYEGRNSPLHF	TGTGCCAGCTGCTACGAGGGAAGGAATTCACCCCTCCACTTT
TRBJ2-5	-	TRBD2	TRBV5-1	CASSFRGHSGGETQYF	TGCGCCAGCAGCTTCCGCGGGCACTCGGGAGGAGAGACCCAGTACTTC
TRBJ2-3	-	-	TRBV7-6	CASSLDTFTDTQYF	TGTGCCAGCAGCTTAGACACATTCACAGATACGCAGTATTTT
TRBJ2-7	-	-	TRBV6-5	CASSYSSDSGYEQYF	TGTGCCAGCAGTTACTCATCGGACAGTGGCTACGAGCAGTACTTC
TRBJ1-4	-	-	TRBV6-5	CASRSDSEKLFF	TGTGCCAGCAGGTCCGACAGCGAAAAACTGTTTTTT
TRBJ2-7	-	-	TRBV11-3	CASSLDRRGSYEQYF	TGTGCCAGCAGCTTAGATAGGCGGGGCTCCTACGAGCAGTACTTC
TRBJ1-5	-	TRBD1	TRBV19	CASGDSHQPQHF	TGTGCCAGTGGGGACAGCCACCAGCCCCAGCATTTT
TRBJ2-5	-	TRBD2	TRBV4-3	CASSQGLAGDAETQYF	TGCGCCAGCAGCCAAGGGTTAGCGGGAGACGCGGAGACCCAGTACTTC
TRBJ1-5	-	TRBD1	TRBV6-5	CASSLTGGQPQHF	TGTGCCAGCAGCTTGACAGGGGGACAGCCCCAGCATTTT
TRBJ2-1	-	-	TRBV27	CASSLSSLPEQFF	TGTGCCAGCAGTTTAAGCTCCCTACCCGAGCAGTTCTTC
TRBJ2-2	-	TRBD1	TRBV18	CASHTGGYTGELFF	TGTGCCAGCCATACAGGGGGCTACACCGGGGAGCTGTTTTTT
TRBJ2-2	-	TRBD1	TRBV5-6	CASSLGTRGHSTGELFF	TGTGCCAGCAGCTTGGGGACCAGGGGGCACTCAACCGGGGAGCTGTTTTTT
TRBJ2-3	-	TRBD2	TRBV6-2/TRBV6-3	CASSLAGGPDTQYF	TGTGCCAGCAGTTTAGCGGGAGGGCCGGATACGCAGTATTTT
TRBJ1-3	once	-	TRBV6-5	CASSYSGGTGNTIYF	TGTGCCAGCAGTTACAGCGGGGGTACTGGAAACACCATATATTTT
TRBJ1-5	once	-	TRBV18	CASSQQEHQPQHF	TGTGCCAGCTCACAACAGGAGCATCAGCCCCAGCATTTT
TRBJ1-2	-	-	TRBV6-6	CASSHELWRGPHGYTF	TGTGCCAGCAGTCACGAGCTTTGGCGGGGACCACATGGCTACACCTTC
TRBJ2-7	-	TRBD1	TRBV27	CASSSWGDRGSYEQYF	TGTGCCAGCAGTTCATGGGGGGACAGGGGGAGCTACGAGCAGTACTTC